This T cell receptor (beta chain) is drawn from a study of cytomegalovirus exposure and HLA in healthy donors. Study at large: In a previous analysis, around 120 million unique TCR beta sequences were found from 170 million or so T cells.

The study ran its PCR with 60 Vbeta and 13 Jbeta primers. Generated by immunoSEQ multiplex PCR, the TCRdb table keeps only in-frame clones and is missing some. The sample contains 150,000 or so clones, about 85% of which appear only once. Study results and caveats: Follow-up analysis later connected one missense variant in DCLRE1C with trimming of TCR beta V- and J-genes. Clonal expansion was found to be greater in HLA-associated TCR beta chains than in equally common others in a later analysis.

In this sample, this clone turned up once. The target antigen is unknown. J lost 0 bases, V lost 6 bases, and 10 bases had no gene match. CDR3 length equals 17 residues. Looked up from germline, CDR1 is SNHLY and CDR2 is FYNNEI. Sequenced: PBMCs. The J gene is TRBJ2-1, the V gene TRBV2, with TRBD2 matching 8 bases. This receptor was obtained from a man aged 18 to 30 in good health and CMV-seronegative. The CDR3 spells CASRAGLAPSSYNEQFF. The CDR3 DNA reads TGTGCCAGCAGAGCCGGACTAGCCCCGAGCTCCTACAATGAGCAGTTCTTC.